The entry below gives a single TCR beta chain sequence along with its context. The sample is drawn from a study of technical replicates of blood from a few donors. Sequencing used immunoSEQ multiplex PCR; TCRdb keeps in-frame clones, though not all of them. Of roughly 70,000 clones listed, over 85% are singletons. V lost 3 bases, J lost 0 bases, and 9 bases lay in between. The V gene's germline CDR1 is SEHNR and CDR2 FQNEAQ (reference sequence). The CDR3 runs 15 residues. This TCR came from a human donor in good health. Specimen: T cells isolated from PBMCs. The V gene is TRBV7-9, the J gene TRBJ1-5, with no clear D. The chain's CDR3 is CASSLSVHSNQPQHF. In DNA form, the CDR3 reads TGTGCCAGCAGCTTGTCGGTCCATAGCAATCAGCCCCAGCATTTT. Using reference TRBV7-9 and TRBJ1-5 for the parts outside the CDR3, the full variable domain is DTGVSQNPRHKITKRGQNVTFRCDPISEHNRLYWYRQTLGQGPEFLTYFQNEAQLEKSRLLSDRFSAERPKGSFSTLEIQRTEQGDSAMYLCASSLSVHSNQPQHFGDGTRLSIL.